Below, one T cell receptor (beta chain) is given with its context. No antigen is known for it. Generation of TCR cDNA used 5'RACE template switching (which added a universal primer site and UMIs). TCRdb recomputed calls from the 5' RACE reads with MiXCR, one row per CDR3 protein. The sample consists of over 250,000 distinct CDR3 sequences, over 4% of them appearing once. This specimen belongs to a study of T cells after yellow fever vaccination. Study as a whole: SMART-Seq v4 Ultra Low Input prepared libraries from low-cell fractions. Study-level findings and limits: Booster sampling recovered most clones from primary vaccination (96% CD4, just over 85% CD8). In FACS-sorted repertoires, abundant clonotypes from the bulk population could appear as contaminants.

V was pared by 2 bases and J by 3 bases, with 2 bases of the junction left unmatched. The CDR3 totals 17 residues. Germline-derived CDR1 and CDR2 are MNHEY and SVGEGT. The rearrangement links TRBV6-2 or TRBV6-3 to TRBJ2-3; 16 nucleotides match TRBD2. The source is a young man who received the YFV17D yellow fever vaccine. The starting material was PBMCs, obtained 5 days after the yellow fever booster vaccination. In DNA form, the CDR3 reads TGTGCCAGCAGTTACGGGACTAGCGGGGGGGCTACAGATACGCAGTATTTT. It is translated as CASSYGTSGGATDTQYF.